This TCR beta chain was obtained from a study of human T cells and chemical hapten exposure (dated by TCRdb to the early 2020s). Looking at the study overall: For sensitization, 2% DPC in acetone was applied to a 2 cm by 2 cm area of upper inner arm skin. Approximately 28 alopecia patients provided blood for TCR sequencing at one to four time points (pre-sensitization, 2, 6 and 24 weeks). Most of the patients in the cohort were female, and the cohort covered alopecia areata with under or over 50% scalp involvement, alopecia totalis and alopecia universalis. Patch testing on the upper back used Finn chambers containing 0.01% DPC, with scoring done after 6 days according to International Contact Dermatitis Research Group standards. Peripheral blood TCR repertoire changes were tracked in vivo in alopecia patients during primary and secondary sensitization to the hapten diphenylcyclopropenone (DPC). Throughout the approximately 26-week study period, patients were also given weekly therapeutic DPC doses on the scalp. Libraries were combined into a pool for sequencing, and differences in TCR yield between samples came mainly from small differences in library volumes within the pool. Patient blood was sampled pre-sensitization (week 0) and at 2, 6 and about 24 weeks after DPC sensitization. General conclusions and limits of the study: A positive correlation was found between the number of PT1 expanded TCRs and patch test score, with significance reached at thresholds 8, 16 and 32 but not 4. DPC sensitization did not change how many TCRs were above 1 in 1000 frequency, and no evidence was found of alterations in global repertoire structure. Because every patient had alopecia, a presumed autoimmune disease, the patients' immune response might differ from that of healthy individuals. Significantly more large CDR3 similarity clusters were formed by expanded TCRs than by pre-sensitization or healthy control sets, consistent with antigen-driven responses. Repeated subsampling changed both the strength of the expansion versus patch-test correlation and the threshold at which the correlation became significant.

Reading from cysteine to phenylalanine, the CDR3 counts 16 amino acids. Here the CDR3 DNA is all that survives: 48 bases in frame from base 1. The V and J ends are trimmed by 4 bases and 2 bases, leaving 16 bases between them. In the germline V gene, CDR1 corresponds to SGDLS and CDR2 to YYNGEE. This clonotype has ten or more counts. Which antigen it targets is not known. No per-base quality is available; no much larger clone lies one base away. Library preparation used RACE. The sequencer listed for this sample is NextSeq 500. During library preparation, unique molecular identifiers were attached to individual cDNA molecules so that TCRs could be counted quantitatively and reproducibly. Each blood RNA sample was used to sequence both TCR alpha and TCR beta chains. From the authors' description of their analysis: Samples had a median of about 90,000 TCRs, with a range from about 23,224 to 750,000. The Decombinator software suite was used to annotate V, J and CDR3 in the TCR reads. Every sample was subsampled to the same number of TCRs (28,000) for the PS versus PT1 abundance plots. TCRs were defined as expanded if absent before sensitization and observed at least eight times at the 2-week time point. The raw public reads went through TCRdb reprocessing: fastp at Q25, MiXCR clone calling, in-frame beta chains kept. When rows share a CDR3 protein, they turn into one entry using the most common DNA and genes. These V and J calls rely on TCRdb rather than the paper's analysis. This sample holds about 13,000 distinct CDR3 sequences; about a sixth were observed only once. The leading ten clones occupy roughly 7.9% of the sample.

The sample's time point, from its label and the paper: patch test 1, 2 weeks after DPC sensitization. The sample's treatment or condition label, decoded: therapeutic diphenylcyclopropenone sensitization with weekly scalp DPC. At every patch-test visit, the blood draw took place before the patch test was put on. To be eligible, patients had to be aged 18 to 70, diagnosed with alopecia and judged suitable for DPC therapy, while pregnant patients were excluded. Total RNA was extracted from unfractionated whole blood that had been collected in Tempus Blood RNA tubes. The TCR comes from a woman aged 25-40 years with alopecia areata. Some clones in this sample may be carry-over from other donors' samples. The material was whole blood, obtained in connection with sensitization to the hapten diphenylcyclopropenone (DPC). The chain couples TRBV9 to TRBJ2-4; the D gene is not confidently resolved. CDR3 sequence: CASSPRNVGPKNIQYF. DNA sequence: TGTGCCAGCAGCCCGCGGAACGTTGGCCCCAAAAACATTCAGTACTTC.